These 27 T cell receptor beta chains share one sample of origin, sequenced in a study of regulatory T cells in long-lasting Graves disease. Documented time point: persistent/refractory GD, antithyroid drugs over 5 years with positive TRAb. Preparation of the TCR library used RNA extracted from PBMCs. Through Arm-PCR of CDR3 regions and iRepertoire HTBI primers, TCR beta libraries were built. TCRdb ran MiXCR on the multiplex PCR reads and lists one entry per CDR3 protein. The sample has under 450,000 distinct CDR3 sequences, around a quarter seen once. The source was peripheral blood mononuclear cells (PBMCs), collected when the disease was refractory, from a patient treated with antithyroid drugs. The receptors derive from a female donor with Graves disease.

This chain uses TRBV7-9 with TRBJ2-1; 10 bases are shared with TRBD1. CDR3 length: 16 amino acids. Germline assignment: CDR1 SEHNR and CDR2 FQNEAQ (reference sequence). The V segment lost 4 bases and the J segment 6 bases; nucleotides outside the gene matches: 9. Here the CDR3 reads CASSSGTGVLSNEQFF. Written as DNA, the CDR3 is TGTGCCAGCAGCTCCGGGACAGGGGTTTTGTCCAATGAGCAGTTCTTC.

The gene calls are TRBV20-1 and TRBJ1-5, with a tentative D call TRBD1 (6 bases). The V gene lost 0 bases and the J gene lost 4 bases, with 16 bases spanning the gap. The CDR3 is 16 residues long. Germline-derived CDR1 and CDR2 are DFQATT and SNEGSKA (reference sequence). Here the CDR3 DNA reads TGCAGTGCTAGAGAATCCAGGGGAGGTTATAATCAGCCCCAGCATTTT. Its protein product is CSARESRGGYNQPQHF.

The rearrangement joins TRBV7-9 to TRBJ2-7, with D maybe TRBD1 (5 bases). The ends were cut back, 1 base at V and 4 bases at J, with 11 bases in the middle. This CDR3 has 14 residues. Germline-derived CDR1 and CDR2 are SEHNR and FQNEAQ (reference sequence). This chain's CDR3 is CASSLDLQEYEQYF. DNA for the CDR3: TGTGCCAGCAGCTTAGACCTACAGGAGTACGAGCAGTACTTC.

The CDR3 loop is CASSLRRQGGSQPQHF. DNA for the CDR3: TGTGCCAGCAGCTTGAGGAGACAGGGTGGAAGCCAGCCCCAGCATTTT. The rearrangement joins TRBV5-6 to TRBJ1-5; 7 bases line up with TRBD1. Germline CDR1 reads SGHDT; CDR2 reads YYEEEE. Trimming removed 1 base from V and 7 bases from J; junction bases left unmatched: 11. This CDR3 has 16 amino acids. The whole variable domain, filled in from reference TRBV5-6 and TRBJ1-5, reads DAGVTQSPTHLIKTRGQQVTLRCSPKSGHDTVSWYQQALGQGPQFIFQYYEEEERQRGNFPDRFSGHQFPNYSSELNVNALLLGDSALYLCASSLRRQGGSQPQHFGDGTRLSIL.

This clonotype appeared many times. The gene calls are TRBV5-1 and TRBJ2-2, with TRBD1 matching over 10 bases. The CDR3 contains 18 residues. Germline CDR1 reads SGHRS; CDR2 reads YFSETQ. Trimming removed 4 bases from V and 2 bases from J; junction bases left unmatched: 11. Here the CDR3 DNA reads TGCGCCAGCAGCCTTGGCTTGACAGGGGGCCACAACACCGGGGAGCTGTTTTTT. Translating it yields CASSLGLTGGHNTGELFF.

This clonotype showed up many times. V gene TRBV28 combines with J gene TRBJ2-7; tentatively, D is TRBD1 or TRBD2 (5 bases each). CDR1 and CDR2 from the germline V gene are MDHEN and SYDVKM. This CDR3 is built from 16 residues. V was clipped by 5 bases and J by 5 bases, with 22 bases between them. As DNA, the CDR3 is TGTGCCAGCAGTCCCTCCGAGGGGCCCGCCCTGAACGAGCAGTACTTC. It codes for CASSPSEGPALNEQYF.

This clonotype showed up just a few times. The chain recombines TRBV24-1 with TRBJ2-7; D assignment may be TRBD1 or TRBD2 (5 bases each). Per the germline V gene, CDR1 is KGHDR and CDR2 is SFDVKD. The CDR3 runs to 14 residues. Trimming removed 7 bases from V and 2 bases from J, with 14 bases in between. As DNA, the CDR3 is TGTGCCACCAGCGACAGAAGACTAACCTACGAGCAGTACTTC. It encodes CATSDRRLTYEQYF.

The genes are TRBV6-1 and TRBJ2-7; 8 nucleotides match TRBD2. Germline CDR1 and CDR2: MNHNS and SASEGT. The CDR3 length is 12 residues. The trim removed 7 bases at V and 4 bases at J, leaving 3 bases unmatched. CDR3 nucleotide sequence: TGTGCCAGCACGGGGGGGCTTTACGAGCAGTACTTC. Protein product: CASTGGLYEQYF.

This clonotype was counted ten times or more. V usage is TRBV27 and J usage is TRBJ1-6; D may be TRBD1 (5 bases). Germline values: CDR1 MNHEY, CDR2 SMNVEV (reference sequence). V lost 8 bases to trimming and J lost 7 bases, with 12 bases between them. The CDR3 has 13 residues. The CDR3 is CASQGGGNSPLHF. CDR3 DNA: TGTGCCAGCCAAGGCGGGGGAAATTCACCCCTCCACTTT.

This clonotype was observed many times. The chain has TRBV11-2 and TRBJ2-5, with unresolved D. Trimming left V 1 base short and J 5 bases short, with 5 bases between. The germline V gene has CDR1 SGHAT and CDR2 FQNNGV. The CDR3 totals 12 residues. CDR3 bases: TGTGCCAGCAGCTTAGGATGGGAGACCCAGTACTTC. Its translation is CASSLGWETQYF.

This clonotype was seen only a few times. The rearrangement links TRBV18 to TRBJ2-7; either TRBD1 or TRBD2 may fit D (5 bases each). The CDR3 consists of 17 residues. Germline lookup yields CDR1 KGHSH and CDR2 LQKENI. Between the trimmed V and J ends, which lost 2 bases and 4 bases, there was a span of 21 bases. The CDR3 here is CASSPSIRRGPPYEQYF. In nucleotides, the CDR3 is TGTGCCAGCTCACCATCAATACGCCGGGGCCCCCCTTACGAGCAGTACTTC.

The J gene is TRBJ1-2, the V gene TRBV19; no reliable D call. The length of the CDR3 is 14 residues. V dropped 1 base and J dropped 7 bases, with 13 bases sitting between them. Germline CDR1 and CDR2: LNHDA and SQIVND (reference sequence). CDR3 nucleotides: TGTGCCAGTAGTATAGGGACTCAATATGGTGGCTACACCTTC. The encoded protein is CASSIGTQYGGYTF.

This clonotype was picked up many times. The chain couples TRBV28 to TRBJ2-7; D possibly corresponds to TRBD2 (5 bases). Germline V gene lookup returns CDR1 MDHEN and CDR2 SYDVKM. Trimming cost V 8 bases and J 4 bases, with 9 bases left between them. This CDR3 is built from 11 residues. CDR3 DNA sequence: TGTGCCAGCGGGAGACGGTACGAGCAGTACTTC. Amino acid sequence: CASGRRYEQYF.

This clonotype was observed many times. Here the CDR3 DNA reads TGTGCCAGCAGCTCGAGGGAAAGTGCCACGTTGCTGTTTTTT. Translation gives CASSSRESATLLFF. The chain employs TRBV11-2 and TRBJ1-4, with D hard to call. The CDR3 is 14 residues long. Germline lookup yields CDR1 SGHAT and CDR2 FQNNGV. V dropped 4 bases and J dropped 14 bases, with 20 bases sitting between them.

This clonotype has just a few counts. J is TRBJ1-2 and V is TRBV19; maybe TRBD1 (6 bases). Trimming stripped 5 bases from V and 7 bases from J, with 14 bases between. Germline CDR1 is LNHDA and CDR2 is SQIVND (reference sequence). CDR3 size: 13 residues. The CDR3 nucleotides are TGTGCCAGTAGTCTCACAGGGACAAGTGGCTACACCTTC. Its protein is CASSLTGTSGYTF.

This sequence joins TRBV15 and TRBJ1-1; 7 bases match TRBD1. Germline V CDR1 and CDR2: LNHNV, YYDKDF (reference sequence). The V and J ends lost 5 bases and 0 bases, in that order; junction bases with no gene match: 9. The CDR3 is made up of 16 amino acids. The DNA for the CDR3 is TGTGCCACCAGCCCCAGGGGGAGGGGAATGAACACTGAAGCTTTCTTT. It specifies CATSPRGRGMNTEAFF.

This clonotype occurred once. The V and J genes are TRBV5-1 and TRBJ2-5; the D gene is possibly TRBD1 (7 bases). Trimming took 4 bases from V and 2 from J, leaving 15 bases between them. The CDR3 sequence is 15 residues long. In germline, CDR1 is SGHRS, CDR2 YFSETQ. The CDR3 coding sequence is TGCGCCAGCAGCGGAGGGGACAGAACGCAAGAGACCCAGTACTTC. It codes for CASSGGDRTQETQYF.

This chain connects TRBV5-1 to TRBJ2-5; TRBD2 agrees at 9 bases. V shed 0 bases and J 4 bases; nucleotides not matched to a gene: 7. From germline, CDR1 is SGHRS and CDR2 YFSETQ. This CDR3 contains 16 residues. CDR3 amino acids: CASSLASGAGGETQYF. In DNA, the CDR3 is TGCGCCAGCAGCTTGGCTTCGGGAGCGGGGGGAGAGACCCAGTACTTC.

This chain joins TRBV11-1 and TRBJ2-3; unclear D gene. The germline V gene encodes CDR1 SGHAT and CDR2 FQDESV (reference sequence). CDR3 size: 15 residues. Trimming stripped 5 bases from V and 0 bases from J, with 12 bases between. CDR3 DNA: TGTGCCAGCAGCCCGGACGGAATTAGCACAGATACGCAGTATTTT. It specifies CASSPDGISTDTQYF.

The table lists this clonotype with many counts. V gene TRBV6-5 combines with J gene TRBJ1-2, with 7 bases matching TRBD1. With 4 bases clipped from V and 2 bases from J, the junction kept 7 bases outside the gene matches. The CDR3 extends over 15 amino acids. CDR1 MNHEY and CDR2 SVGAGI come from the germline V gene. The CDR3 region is CASSLTGRTNYGYTF. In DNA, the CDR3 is TGTGCCAGCAGTTTGACAGGGAGGACAAACTATGGCTACACCTTC.

CDR3 region: CASSSEGIQPQHF. In nucleotides, the CDR3 is TGTGCCAGCAGTTCCGAGGGCATTCAGCCCCAGCATTTT. The chain uses TRBV12-3 or TRBV12-4 and TRBJ1-5; D not certain. The CDR3 is 13 amino acids. Trimming left V 4 bases short and J 6 bases short, with 10 bases between.

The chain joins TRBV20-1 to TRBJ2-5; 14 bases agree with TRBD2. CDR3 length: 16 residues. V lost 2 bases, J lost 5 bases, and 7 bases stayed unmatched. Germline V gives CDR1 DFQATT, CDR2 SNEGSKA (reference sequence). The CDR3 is CSARLGTSGSWETQYF. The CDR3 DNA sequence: TGCAGTGCTAGATTGGGGACTAGCGGGAGTTGGGAGACCCAGTACTTC.

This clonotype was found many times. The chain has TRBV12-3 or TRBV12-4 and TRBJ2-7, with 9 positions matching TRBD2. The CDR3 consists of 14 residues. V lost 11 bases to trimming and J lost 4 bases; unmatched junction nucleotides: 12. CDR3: CAAGSSGRLYEQYF. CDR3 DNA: TGTGCCGCTGGTAGTAGCGGGAGACTGTACGAGCAGTACTTC.

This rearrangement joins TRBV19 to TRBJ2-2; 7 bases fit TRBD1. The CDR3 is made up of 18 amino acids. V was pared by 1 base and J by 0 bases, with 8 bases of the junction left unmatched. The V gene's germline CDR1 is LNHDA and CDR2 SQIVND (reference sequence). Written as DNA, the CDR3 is TGTGCCAGTAGTATAGTTTTCGAGGGGGCGGCGAACACCGGGGAGCTGTTTTTT. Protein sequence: CASSIVFEGAANTGELFF. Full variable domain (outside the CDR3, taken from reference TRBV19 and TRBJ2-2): DGGITQSPKYLFRKEGQNVTLSCEQNLNHDAMYWYRQDPGQGLRLIYYSQIVNDFQKGDIAEGYSVSREKKESFPLTVTSAQKNPTAFYLCASSIVFEGAANTGELFFGEGSRLTVL.

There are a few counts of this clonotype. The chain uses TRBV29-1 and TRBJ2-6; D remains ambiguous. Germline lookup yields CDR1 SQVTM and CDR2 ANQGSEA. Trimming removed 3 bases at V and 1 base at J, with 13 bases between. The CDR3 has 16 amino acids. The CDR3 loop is CSVEGLITSGANVLTF. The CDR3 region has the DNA TGCAGCGTTGAGGGCCTGATTACGTCTGGGGCCAACGTCCTGACTTTC.

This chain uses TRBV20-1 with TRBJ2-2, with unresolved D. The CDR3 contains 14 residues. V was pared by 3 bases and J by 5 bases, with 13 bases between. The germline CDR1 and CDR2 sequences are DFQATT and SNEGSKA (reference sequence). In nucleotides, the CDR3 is TGCAGTGCTAGGGTGTCAGCCCTTACCGGGGAGCTGTTTTTT. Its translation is CSARVSALTGELFF.

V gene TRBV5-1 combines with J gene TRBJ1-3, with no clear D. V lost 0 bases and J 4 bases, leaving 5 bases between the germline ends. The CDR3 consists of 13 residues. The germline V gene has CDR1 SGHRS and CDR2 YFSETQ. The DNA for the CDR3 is TGCGCCAGCAGCTTGGAACAAGGAAACACCATATATTTT. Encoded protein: CASSLEQGNTIYF. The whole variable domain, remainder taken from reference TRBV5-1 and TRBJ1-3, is KAGVTQTPRYLIKTRGQQVTLSCSPISGHRSVSWYQQTPGQGLQFLFEYFSETQRNKGNFPGRFSGRQFSNSRSEMNVSTLELGDSALYLCASSLEQGNTIYFGEGSWLTVV.